Following are 18 T cell receptor beta chains from one sample sequenced in a study of T cell responses to AZD1222 COVID-19 vaccine. The assay was immunoSEQ multiplex PCR, and TCRdb's table has in-frame clones only and misses some. The table lists roughly 150,000 clones, 80% to 90% of them singletons. This material consisted of peripheral blood, taken on day 0 of AZD1222 vaccination. These receptor sequences come from an adult in good health.

The chain has TRBV2 and TRBJ2-1; 8 positions match TRBD2. The CDR3 loop spans 16 amino acids. Germline trimming cut 1 base from V and 1 base from J; bases unmatched to any gene: 3. The V gene's germline CDR1 is SNHLY and CDR2 FYNNEI. In DNA, the CDR3 is TGTGCCAGCAGTGAAGAGCGGGGGCGTTCCTACAATGAGCAGTTCTTC. It yields the protein CASSEERGRSYNEQFF.

J is TRBJ2-2 and V is TRBV14; D not certain. Deletions cut 4 bases from V and 3 bases from J, with 3 bases between. The germline CDR1 and CDR2 sequences are SGHDN and FVKESK. The CDR3 runs to 12 residues. CDR3 loop: CASSPYTGELFF. In DNA form, the CDR3 reads TGTGCCAGCAGCCCTTACACCGGGGAGCTGTTTTTT.

This clone was recorded only once. V gene TRBV28 combines with J gene TRBJ2-1, with D perhaps TRBD1 or TRBD2 (5 bases each). Trimming took off 5 bases at V and 2 bases at J, with 10 bases between the two ends. Germline V gives CDR1 MDHEN, CDR2 SYDVKM. The CDR3 length is 14 residues. This CDR3 is CASSPGRAYNEQFF. The CDR3 nucleotides read TGTGCCAGCAGTCCGGGGCGTGCCTACAATGAGCAGTTCTTC. Together with reference TRBV28 and TRBJ2-1, the CDR3 gives the full variable domain: DVKVTQSSRYLVKRTGEKVFLECVQDMDHENMFWYRQDPGLGLRLIYFSYDVKMKEKGDIPEGYSVSREKKERFSLILESASTNQTSMYLCASSPGRAYNEQFFGPGTRLTVL.

The J gene is TRBJ1-1, the V gene TRBV10-1, with D perhaps TRBD1 (6 bases). The ends were cut back, 4 bases at V and 14 bases at J, with 23 bases in the middle. The CDR3 extends over 14 amino acids. Germline loops: CDR1 WNHNN, CDR2 SYGVQD (reference sequence). CDR3 in DNA: TGCGCCAGCAGTGGAGGGCGGGGGGCGCCCGCGGTATTCTTT. It yields the protein CASSGGRGAPAVFF.

The rearrangement uses TRBV6-2 or TRBV6-3 and TRBJ1-1, with D uncertain. V was pared by 2 bases and J by 1 base, with 14 bases between. CDR1 MNHEY and CDR2 SVGEGT come from the germline V gene. CDR3 length equals 16 residues. For the CDR3, the DNA is TGTGCCAGCAGTTACCCAGCGGGCAAAACGAACACTGAAGCTTTCTTT. Protein sequence: CASSYPAGKTNTEAFF.

The chain carries TRBV27 and TRBJ2-3; TRBD2 aligns across 13 bases. The CDR3 extends over 21 amino acids. CDR1 MNHEY and CDR2 SMNVEV come from the germline V gene (reference sequence). Losses at the gene ends were 2 bases for V and 2 bases for J; bases not matched to a gene: 16. This chain's CDR3 is CASSLRLAGGRSVTNTDTQYF. CDR3 nucleotide sequence: TGTGCCAGCAGTTTAAGACTAGCGGGAGGAAGGTCAGTGACTAACACAGATACGCAGTATTTT.

This clone was found once. The chain carries TRBV28 and TRBJ1-2; D is possibly TRBD1 (5 bases). Germline-derived CDR1 and CDR2 are MDHEN and SYDVKM. V shed 5 bases and J shed 5 bases, with 12 bases lying between them. The CDR3 has 13 residues. In DNA, the CDR3 is TGTGCCAGCAGTCTCCTCGACAGATATGGCTACACCTTC. This translates into CASSLLDRYGYTF.

The V gene is TRBV9, the J gene TRBJ1-6; 7 bases are shared with TRBD1. Germline loops: CDR1 SGDLS, CDR2 YYNGEE. The V and J ends lost 3 bases and 0 bases, in that order; junction bases with no gene match: 6. There are 17 residues in the CDR3. The CDR3 DNA follows: TGTGCCAGCAGCGAAGGGGACAGTAGCTCCTATAATTCACCCCTCCACTTT. Its translation is CASSEGDSSSYNSPLHF. The whole variable domain, remainder taken from reference TRBV9 and TRBJ1-6, is DSGVTQTPKHLITATGQRVTLRCSPRSGDLSVYWYQQSLDQGLQFLIQYYNGEERAKGNILERFSAQQFPDLHSELNLSSLELGDSALYFCASSEGDSSSYNSPLHFGNGTRLTVT.

The rearrangement uses TRBV19 and TRBJ1-2; no clear D gene. Germline values: CDR1 LNHDA, CDR2 SQIVND (reference sequence). V lost 4 bases and J lost 5, with 17 bases in between. The CDR3 sequence is 15 residues long. The CDR3: CASSSSGLTPYGYTF. CDR3 in DNA: TGTGCCAGTAGTAGTTCGGGTCTCACGCCGTATGGCTACACCTTC.

This clone was observed a single time. V gene TRBV11-3 combines with J gene TRBJ2-3; D is possibly TRBD1 or TRBD2 (7 bases each). Germline V CDR1 and CDR2: SGHNT, YENEEA. V shed 7 bases and J shed 2 bases, with 16 bases lying between them. The CDR3 sequence is 15 residues long. For the CDR3, the DNA is TGTGCCAGCAACGAAGCGGGGACAGACACAGATACGCAGTATTTT. As protein: CASNEAGTDTDTQYF.

The chain links TRBV18 to TRBJ2-1; 8 bases map to TRBD1. With V trimmed by 3 bases and J by 4 bases, 5 bases remained unmatched. CDR1 and CDR2 (germline): KGHSH, LQKENI. The CDR3 is 15 amino acids. The CDR3 is CASSPGQASYNEQFF. CDR3 nucleotide sequence: TGTGCCAGCTCACCGGGACAGGCCTCGTACAATGAGCAGTTCTTC.

The chain combines TRBV27 with TRBJ1-1, with unresolved D. The CDR3 loop spans 13 amino acids. The germline CDR1 and CDR2 sequences are MNHEY and SMNVEV (reference sequence). The ends were cut back, 8 bases at V and 8 bases at J, with 18 bases in the middle. CDR3 sequence reads: CASPPGFSSEAFF. The CDR3 bases are TGTGCCAGCCCACCTGGCTTCTCCTCGGAAGCTTTCTTT.

The V call is TRBV27, the J call TRBJ1-6; 10 bases are shared with TRBD1. V shed 6 bases, J shed 9 bases, and the junction held 11 bases outside the gene matches. The CDR3 loop spans 16 amino acids. Germline assignment: CDR1 MNHEY and CDR2 SMNVEV (reference sequence). In DNA form, the CDR3 reads TGTGCCAGCAGCTTGACAGGGGGCTCGTCTGGTTCACCCCTCCACTTT. It yields the protein CASSLTGGSSGSPLHF.

The genes are TRBV6-4 and TRBJ1-1; 7 bases align to TRBD1. CDR3 size: 14 residues. The V and J ends lost 6 bases and 4 bases, in that order; junction bases with no gene match: 8. Germline-derived CDR1 and CDR2 are MRHNA and SNTAGT. The CDR3 DNA reads TGTGCCAGCAGAAGACAGGGAACGGGCACTGAAGCTTTCTTT. This gives the protein CASRRQGTGTEAFF.

Regarding this clone: Other nucleotide sequences from this sample produce the same CDR3. The V gene is TRBV28, the J gene TRBJ1-5, with D perhaps matching TRBD1 (5 bases). The V end lost 4 bases, the J end lost 7 bases, and 14 bases lay between the germline ends. Germline-derived CDR1 and CDR2 are MDHEN and SYDVKM. The CDR3 is made up of 14 amino acids. The CDR3 DNA follows: TGTGCCAGCAGTTCAATACAGGCAAACCAGCCCCAGCATTTT. Protein product: CASSSIQANQPQHF. Full variable domain (rest looked up from reference TRBV28 and TRBJ1-5): DVKVTQSSRYLVKRTGEKVFLECVQDMDHENMFWYRQDPGLGLRLIYFSYDVKMKEKGDIPEGYSVSREKKERFSLILESASTNQTSMYLCASSSIQANQPQHFGDGTRLSIL.

The chain uses TRBV2 and TRBJ1-1; no clear D. The germline V and J ends were trimmed by 6 bases and 1 base, with 9 bases remaining between them. Germline loops: CDR1 SNHLY, CDR2 FYNNEI. CDR3 length: 13 amino acids. The CDR3 nucleotides read TGTGCCAGCAGGCCCCGGGGGAACACTGAAGCTTTCTTT. As protein: CASRPRGNTEAFF.

This clone showed up just once. The chain couples TRBV24-1 to TRBJ2-5; D is perhaps TRBD1 or TRBD2 (6 bases each). Per germline, CDR1 KGHDR and CDR2 SFDVKD. This CDR3 spans 16 amino acids. V was pared by 2 bases and J by 9 bases, with 21 bases between. In DNA form, the CDR3 reads TGTGCCACCAGTGATTCTCGGACGGGGTGGGGGGCGGCCCAGTACTTC. Protein: CATSDSRTGWGAAQYF.

The J gene is TRBJ2-7, the V gene TRBV7-2; 7 nucleotides line up with TRBD1. The CDR3 runs to 14 residues. From germline, CDR1 is SGHTA and CDR2 FQGNSA. After removal of 5 bases from V and 7 bases from J, the junction contained 11 bases not matched to a gene. CDR3 bases: TGTGCCAGCAGCCTGAGACAGGGTCCGGGGGAGCAGTACTTC. As protein: CASSLRQGPGEQYF.